Listed below are T cell receptor beta chains from one sample, sequenced in a study of T-cell reconstitution after alpha-beta-depleted transplantation in children. TCRdb reprocessed the PCR reads via MiXCR and lists one record per CDR3 protein. The data hold some 200,000 distinct CDR3 sequences, with roughly 7.5% observed a single time. Material: PBMCs from the stem cell graft donor, obtained from the stem cell graft. All receptors come from a human donor who donated a stem cell graft to a child with Wiskott-Aldrich syndrome. Both conserved end residues are part of each CDR3. A D gene is named only where the DNA matches it firmly. Clone size, where shown, is once, few, many, or a class for clones that have expanded.

CDR3nt,CDR3aa,j_gene,abundance,d_gene,v_gene
TGCTGCGCTAGTGCTAGCGGGGGGGCTAATATTAATGAGCAGTTCTTC,CCASASGGANINEQFF,TRBJ2-1,NA,TRBD2,TRBV20-1
TGTGCCAGCAGTGGGACGAGCAATCAGCCCCAGCATTTT,CASSGTSNQPQHF,TRBJ1-5,many,NA,TRBV12-3/TRBV12-4
TGTGCCAGCACCGACGGGACTACTAAGGAGTTCTTC,CASTDGTTKEFF,TRBJ2-1,many,TRBD2,TRBV2
TGTGCCAGCAATAAGCAAAAACAAGAGACCCAGTACTTC,CASNKQKQETQYF,TRBJ2-5,many,NA,TRBV12-3/TRBV12-4
TGTGCCAGCAGCCCTAACCGGGACAGCTACTCCTACGAGCAGTACTTC,CASSPNRDSYSYEQYF,TRBJ2-7,NA,TRBD1,TRBV7-9
TGTGCCAGCAGCTCAGGGGGGGACACTGAAGCTTTCTTT,CASSSGGDTEAFF,TRBJ1-1,few,TRBD1,TRBV5-6
TGTGCCAGCAGTTACTCGATTTTCAGTCAGGGAGGGTACACCGGGGAGCTGTTTTTT,CASSYSIFSQGGYTGELFF,TRBJ2-2,many,TRBD2,TRBV6-5
TGTGCCAGCAGTTCCTCAGGGGCCGCGCAGTACTTC,CASSSSGAAQYF,TRBJ2-7,many,NA,TRBV6-5
TGTGCCATCAGTGTTCAGGGGACCACCGGGGAGCTGTTTTTT,CAISVQGTTGELFF,TRBJ2-2,many,NA,TRBV10-3
TGTGCCAGCAGCCAACTAAACTCCGGGGAGCTGTTTTTT,CASSQLNSGELFF,TRBJ2-2,many,NA,TRBV12-3/TRBV12-4
TGTGCCATCAGTGAGGAGTGGTTCGAGCAGTACTTC,CAISEEWFEQYF,TRBJ2-7,many,NA,TRBV10-3
TGTGCCTGGAGTTCTGGGGGGGCTGAAGCTTTCTTT,CAWSSGGAEAFF,TRBJ1-1,few,NA,TRBV30
TGCAGTGCCCCGGACAGGGGATGGGGGAACACTGAAGCTTTCTTT,CSAPDRGWGNTEAFF,TRBJ1-1,many,TRBD1,TRBV20-1
TGTGCCAGCAGCCAAGTCGACAACAACTATGGCTACACCTTC,CASSQVDNNYGYTF,TRBJ1-2,many,NA,TRBV4-2
TGTGCCAGCAGCGAGCGCCAAGGCTCCTACAATGAGCAGTTCTTC,CASSERQGSYNEQFF,TRBJ2-1,many,NA,TRBV9
TGTGCCATCATGGGGGTACGGGCTATTAACAATGAGCAGTTCTTC,CAIMGVRAINNEQFF,TRBJ2-1,NA,NA,TRBV10-3
TGTGCCAGCAGATCCCAGGGTAGGAACGGAGAGATCCAGTACTTC,CASRSQGRNGEIQYF,TRBJ2-5,many,NA,TRBV6-1
TGTGCCAGCAGCTTATCGACTCTTGGAAGAGCCACTAACTATGGCTACACCTTC,CASSLSTLGRATNYGYTF,TRBJ1-2,few,NA,TRBV7-2
TGTGCCAGCAGTTTCAGCGGGGGGACGACCGGGGAGCTGTTTTTT,CASSFSGGTTGELFF,TRBJ2-2,NA,TRBD2,TRBV6-5
TGCAGTGCTACTCCCGGGGCAGGACAGGTGGGAGGTACGCAGTATTTT,CSATPGAGQVGGTQYF,TRBJ2-3,many,NA,TRBV20-1
TGTGCCACCAGTGATGCCAAAGAGACCCAGTACTTC,CATSDAKETQYF,TRBJ2-5,many,NA,TRBV24-1
TGTGCCAGCAGTGCCACCGGGGAGCTGTTTTTT,CASSATGELFF,TRBJ2-2,many,NA,TRBV2
TGCGCCAGCAGCTTGGCCCATCCGGGACAGGGATATGGCTACACCTTC,CASSLAHPGQGYGYTF,TRBJ1-2,many,TRBD1,TRBV5-1
TGCGCCAGCAGCGTCGACAGCTATGGCTACACCTTC,CASSVDSYGYTF,TRBJ1-2,many,NA,TRBV5-1
TGTGCCAGCCACCAAATCCGGACAGATAACACTGAAGCTTTCTTT,CASHQIRTDNTEAFF,TRBJ1-1,NA,NA,TRBV7-9
TGTGCCAGCAGTGGACTAGCGGGGTCGTTCTTC,CASSGLAGSFF,TRBJ2-1,many,TRBD2,TRBV25-1
TGTGCCAGCAGCTTTATACAGGGGAGCAATGAGCAGTTCTTC,CASSFIQGSNEQFF,TRBJ2-1,many,TRBD1,TRBV5-5
TGTGCCAGCAGCTTTGTCGCACTAGCGGATACCGGGGAGCTGTTTTTT,CASSFVALADTGELFF,TRBJ2-2,many,TRBD2,TRBV7-6
TGCAGTGCTAGAGATGGACAGAAATATAACACTGAAGCTTTCTTT,CSARDGQKYNTEAFF,TRBJ1-1,many,NA,TRBV20-1
TGTGCCAGCAGCCAGAGCTATAGCAATCAGCCCCAGCATTTT,CASSQSYSNQPQHF,TRBJ1-5,few,NA,TRBV14
TGTGCCAGCAGCTTGTATCCGGAACGGAGCGGAAACACCATATATTTT,CASSLYPERSGNTIYF,TRBJ1-3,many,NA,TRBV5-5
TGTGCCAGCAGCCTATCGTTTGGCGGGAGGTTCCACGAGCAGTACTTC,CASSLSFGGRFHEQYF,TRBJ2-7,many,TRBD2,TRBV5-4